This TCR beta chain was recorded in a study of untreated major depressive disorder (dated by TCRdb to about 2018). Study-wide context: This cross-sectional case-control study compared T cell phenotype and TCR repertoire between antidepressant-free major depressive disorder patients and individually matched non-depressed controls. The TCRbeta sequencing followed up on differences in Vbeta 5.1, Vbeta 11 and Vbeta 22 usage that flow cytometry had shown in the whole cohort.

Overall study outcomes, separate from this receptor: In the sequencing data, TRBV25-01 and TRBV02-01 usage matched the flow-cytometry pattern but was not statistically significant. Sequencing confirmed higher TRBV05-01 (Vbeta 5.1) usage among CD4+ T cells of depressed patients than controls, with p = 0.040 in a one-tailed test. For the sequencing comparisons, one-tailed planned tests were applied to only three Vbeta families that had been selected in advance. The top five TRBV05-01 clones in every sequenced subject were all private clones. Because of strict matching and exclusion criteria, the study sample was comparatively small, which limits how generalizable the findings are.

Comments on this clone: Its recognized antigen is unknown. Base qualities are not recorded, but no much larger clone differs from it by a single base.

V was cut back by 4 bases and J by 4 bases, leaving a gap of 11 bases between them. From its cysteine to its phenylalanine, the CDR3 spans 13 amino acids. Only the CDR3 portion is preserved as DNA: 39 bases, with reading frame beginning at the first base. Looking up the germline V gene yields CDR1 SGHRS and CDR2 YFSETQ. The Qiagen DNeasy Blood and Tissue Kit was used to extract total genomic DNA from the purified CD4+ T cells. Amplification and sequencing of the TCRbeta CDR3 region, as defined according to IMGT, were carried out with immunoSEQ immunosequencing protocols. The paper's processing steps were these. Preprocessing of raw sequence data for PCR and sequencing error correction was performed by the immunoSEQ service. Data were loaded into the immunoSEQ Analyzer and further analyzed with VDJtools v1.0.7. The paired Wilcoxon signed-rank test was applied to assess differences between patients and controls. The table was pulled from immuneACCESS by TCRdb, which kept in-frame rearrangements only. Such tables lose some clones; where checked, under half of the loss comes from unresolved V genes, and the rest has no known cause. V, J and clone size derive from that table, while D and trimming were established from the DNA sequence. The sample table shows around 20,000 clones, and roughly 93% are seen once. The top ten clones comprise less than 0.4% of the sample.

Each depressed patient was matched pairwise with a non-depressed control on sex, age, current smoking status and body mass index. All participants were of European descent. No current or lifetime mood disorder was present in controls, and Quick Inventory of Depressive Symptoms-Self Report scores of 5 or less were recorded for controls. Major medical conditions, Axis I/II comorbidities, regular medication or illicit drug use, and drinking over 100 g alcohol weekly were applied as exclusion criteria for all participants. Approximately 29 ml of peripheral blood was collected into EDTA tubes from each participant. CD4+ T cells were purified from thawed PBMCs by magnetic negative selection with the BD IMag Human CD4 T Lymphocyte Enrichment Set. Flow cytometry confirmed that the CD4+ enrichment method typically gave 85% to 95% purity. TCRbeta sequencing was performed on a subgroup of roughly five case-control pairs selected blind to chemokine receptor expression and flow-cytometric repertoire skewing results. All blood samples were collected in the morning at 8:00 a.m., and PBMCs were isolated by Ficoll-Hypaque gradient centrifugation. Until being assayed, PBMCs were kept in liquid nitrogen after cryopreservation by gradual cooling to -80 degrees C.

The chain is assembled from TRBV5-1 and TRBJ1-2; TRBD1 is perhaps the D gene, given 6 matching bases. The TCR originated in a man aged 25 to 45 in good health. Specimen: CD4+ T cells from PBMCs. The CDR3 loop reads CASSHTGPYGYTF. Here is the DNA: TGCGCCAGCAGCCATACAGGGCCCTATGGCTACACCTTC.